This TCR beta chain was observed in a study of blood T cell repertoires in COVID-19. Sequencing used immunoSEQ multiplex PCR; TCRdb keeps in-frame clones, though not all of them. The sample lists approximately 230,000 clones; almost 90% were seen once. V shed 3 bases and J shed 8 bases, with 14 bases lying between them. From germline, CDR1 is ENHRY and CDR2 SYGVKD. The length of the CDR3 is 14 residues. The chain recombines TRBV10-3 with TRBJ1-5; D ambiguous. This sequence originates from an elderly man with acute or convalescent COVID-19. Sequencing used peripheral blood. The CDR3 reads CAISDGKVGEPQHF. The CDR3 DNA sequence: TGTGCCATCAGTGACGGAAAGGTTGGAGAGCCCCAGCATTTT.